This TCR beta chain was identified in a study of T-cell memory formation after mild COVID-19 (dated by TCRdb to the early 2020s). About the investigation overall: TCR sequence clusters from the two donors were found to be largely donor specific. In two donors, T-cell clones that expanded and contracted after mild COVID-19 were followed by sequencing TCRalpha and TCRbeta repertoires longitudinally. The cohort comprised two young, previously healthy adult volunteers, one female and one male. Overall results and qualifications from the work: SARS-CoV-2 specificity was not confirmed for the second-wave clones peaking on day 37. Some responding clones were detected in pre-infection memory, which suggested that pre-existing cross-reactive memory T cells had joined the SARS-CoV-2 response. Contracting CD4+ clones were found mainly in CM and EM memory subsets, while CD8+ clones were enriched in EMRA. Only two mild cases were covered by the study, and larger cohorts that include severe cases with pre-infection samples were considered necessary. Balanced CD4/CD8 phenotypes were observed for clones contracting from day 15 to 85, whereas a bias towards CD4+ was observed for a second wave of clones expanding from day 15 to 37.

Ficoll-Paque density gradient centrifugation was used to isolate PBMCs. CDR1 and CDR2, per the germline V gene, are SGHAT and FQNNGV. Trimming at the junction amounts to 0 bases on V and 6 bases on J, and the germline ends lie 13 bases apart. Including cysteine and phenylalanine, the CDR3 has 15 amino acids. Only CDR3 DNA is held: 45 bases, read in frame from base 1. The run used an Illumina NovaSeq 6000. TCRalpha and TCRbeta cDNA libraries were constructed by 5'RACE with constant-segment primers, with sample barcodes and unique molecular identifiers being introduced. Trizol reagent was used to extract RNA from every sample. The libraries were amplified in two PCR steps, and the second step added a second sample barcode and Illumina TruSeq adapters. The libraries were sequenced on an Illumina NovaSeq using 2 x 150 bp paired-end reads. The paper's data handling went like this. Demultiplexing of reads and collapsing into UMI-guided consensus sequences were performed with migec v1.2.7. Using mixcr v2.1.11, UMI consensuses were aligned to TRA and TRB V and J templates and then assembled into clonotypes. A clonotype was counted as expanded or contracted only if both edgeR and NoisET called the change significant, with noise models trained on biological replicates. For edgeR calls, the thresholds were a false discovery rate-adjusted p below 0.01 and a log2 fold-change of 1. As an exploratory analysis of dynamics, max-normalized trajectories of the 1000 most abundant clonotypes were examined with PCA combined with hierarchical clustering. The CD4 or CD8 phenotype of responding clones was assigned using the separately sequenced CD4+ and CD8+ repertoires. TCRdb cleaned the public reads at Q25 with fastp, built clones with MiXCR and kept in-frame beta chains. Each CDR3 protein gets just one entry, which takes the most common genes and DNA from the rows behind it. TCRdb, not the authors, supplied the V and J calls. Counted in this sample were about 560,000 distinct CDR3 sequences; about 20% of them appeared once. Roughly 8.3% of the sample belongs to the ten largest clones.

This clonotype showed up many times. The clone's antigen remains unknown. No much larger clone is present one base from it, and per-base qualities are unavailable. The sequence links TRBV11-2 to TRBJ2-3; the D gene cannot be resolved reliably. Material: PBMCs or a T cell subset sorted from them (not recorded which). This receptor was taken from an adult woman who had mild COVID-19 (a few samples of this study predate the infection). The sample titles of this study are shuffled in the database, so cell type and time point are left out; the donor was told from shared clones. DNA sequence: TGTGCCAGCAGCTTAGATAACCCCCCGGCCGATACGCAGTATTTT. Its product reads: CASSLDNPPADTQYF. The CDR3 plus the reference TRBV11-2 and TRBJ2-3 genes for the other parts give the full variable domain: EAGVAQSPRYKIIEKRQSVAFWCNPISGHATLYWYQQILGQGPKLLIQFQNNGVVDDSQLPKDRFSAERLKGVDSTLKIQPAKLEDSAVYLCASSLDNPPADTQYFGPGTRLTVL.